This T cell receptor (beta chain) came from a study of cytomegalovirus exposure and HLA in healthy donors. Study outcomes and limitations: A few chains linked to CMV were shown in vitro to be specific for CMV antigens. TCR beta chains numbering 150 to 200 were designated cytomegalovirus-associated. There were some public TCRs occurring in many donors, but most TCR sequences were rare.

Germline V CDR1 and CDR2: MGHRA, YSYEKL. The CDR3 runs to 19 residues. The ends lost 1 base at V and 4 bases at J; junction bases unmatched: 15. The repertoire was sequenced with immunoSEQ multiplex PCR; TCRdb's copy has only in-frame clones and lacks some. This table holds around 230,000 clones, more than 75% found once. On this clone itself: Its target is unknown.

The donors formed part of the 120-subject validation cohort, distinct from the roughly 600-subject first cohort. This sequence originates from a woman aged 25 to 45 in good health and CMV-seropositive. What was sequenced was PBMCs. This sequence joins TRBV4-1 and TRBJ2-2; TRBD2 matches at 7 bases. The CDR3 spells CASSQGKLGGRALTGELFF. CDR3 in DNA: TGCGCCAGCAGCCAAGGTAAATTAGGAGGGAGGGCCCTCACCGGGGAGCTGTTTTTT.